This TCR beta chain was sequenced during a study of control samples from healthy donors and cancer patients. Sequenced by immunoSEQ multiplex PCR; TCRdb stores in-frame clones only, minus some. This table holds under 200,000 clones, roughly 89% found once. Material: blood. This receptor was obtained from a woman in her 30s in good health.

The CDR3 nucleotides read TGCGCCAGCAGCTTGGTCGGGCCACAGGACACTGAAGCTTTCTTT. This gives the protein CASSLVGPQDTEAFF. V is TRBV5-1 and J is TRBJ1-1, with D maybe TRBD1 (5 bases). Germline V gene lookup returns CDR1 SGHRS and CDR2 YFSETQ. The CDR3 spans 15 residues. The V end was cut by 0 bases, the J end by 3 bases, with 12 bases between.